This T cell receptor beta chain was documented in a study of control samples from healthy donors and cancer patients (dated by TCRdb to about 2020). Libraries came from the immunoSEQ multiplex PCR assay. The table comes from immuneACCESS by way of TCRdb, which keeps in-frame sequences with V and J called. Part of the clones is missing from these tables; in studies checked, under half for an unresolved V gene and the rest for unknown reasons. The sample profile shows about 61,000 clones; 85% to 90% of them were found once. The top ten clones comprise about 6.5% of the sample. Via the germline V gene, CDR1 is SGHVS and CDR2 FQNEAQ. Taken from cysteine to phenylalanine, the CDR3 has 21 residues. Here the CDR3 DNA is all that survives: 63 bases in frame from base 1. The V end loses 2 bases and the J end loses 2 bases, and a stretch of 31 bases separates them. Comments on this clone: Its antigen specificity is not known. No much larger clone exists at a distance of one base, and base qualities are not known.

The sequence was collected from a man in his 60s with colorectal cancer. The chain is encoded by TRBV7-8 joined to TRBJ2-7; the D call is possibly TRBD1 or TRBD2, each sharing 7 bases. The sequencing input was PBMCs. The CDR3 protein is CASSLFVPSRGGGKGAYEQYF. Read as DNA, the sequence is TGTGCCAGCAGCTTATTTGTTCCTTCCCGGGGAGGGGGCAAAGGGGCCTACGAGCAGTACTTC.